This is a list of T cell receptor beta chains from one sample in a study of beta chain features in type 1 diabetes. Clones were read by immunoSEQ multiplex PCR, and TCRdb kept only the in-frame ones, dropping some. Among some 270,000 clones listed, approximately 8.1% were seen once. The material sequenced was central memory CD4+ T cells from blood. Receptors originate from a woman aged 18-29 years in good health. Each CDR3 is given with its conserved first and last residue. A D gene is named only where the DNA matches it firmly. Part of the rows lack a size; the others show once, few, many or a class for expanded clones.

>TRBV28|TRBD1|few|TRBJ1-2
TGTGCCAGCAGTTCAGGGGGCGACTATGGCTACACCTTC
CASSSGGDYGYTF
>TRBV9|-|-|TRBJ1-1
TGTGCCAGCAGCACCGGGGACGGGTGGGCTTTCTTT
CASSTGDGWAFF
>TRBV28|-|many|TRBJ2-1
TGTGCCAGCAGTTTAGTTGGGGGAGCGAAAGAGCAGTTCTTC
CASSLVGGAKEQFF
>TRBV15|-|-|TRBJ1-1
TGTGCCACCAGCACTTCGACCGGGACTGAAGCTTTCTTT
CATSTSTGTEAFF
>TRBV7-9|-|-|TRBJ2-5
TGTGCCAGCAGCTTATCCCCGGGAAACCAAGAGACCCAGTACTTC
CASSLSPGNQETQYF
>TRBV18|-|few|TRBJ2-1
TGTGCCAGCTCACAGGGAAACAATGAGCAGTTCTTC
CASSQGNNEQFF
>TRBV28|-|-|TRBJ2-6
TGTGCCAGCAGTATCCACAGAGTCTCTGGGGCCAACGTCCTGACTTTC
CASSIHRVSGANVLTF
>TRBV5-1|-|few|TRBJ1-6
TGCGCCAGCAGCTCGGCTGGAGCCGCGAATTCACCCCTCCACTTT
CASSSAGAANSPLHF
>TRBV19|-|few|TRBJ2-7
TGTGCCAGTAGTATAGGCGTTAGCGGAACCTACGAGCAGTACTTC
CASSIGVSGTYEQYF
>TRBV27|TRBD1|few|TRBJ1-1
TGTGCCAGCAGTTCGTTCGGGACAGGGGGTCCTCGAGCTTTCTTT
CASSSFGTGGPRAFF
>TRBV11-2|-|many|TRBJ2-1
TGTGCCAGCAGCTCTAGTCTAGAGGATGAGCAGTTCTTC
CASSSSLEDEQFF
>TRBV7-7|-|-|TRBJ2-3
TGTGCCATCCAGGGTTCAGATACGCAGTATTTT
CAIQGSDTQYF
>TRBV19|TRBD1|-|TRBJ1-4
TGTGCCAGTAACAACAGGGGATTGACGGAAAAACTGTTTTTT
CASNNRGLTEKLFF
>TRBV30|-|few|TRBJ2-7
TGTGCCTGGAGTCCGACCTCCTACGAGCAGTACTTC
CAWSPTSYEQYF
>TRBV28|-|few|TRBJ1-4
TGTGCCAGCAACTCCGGACAGACTAATGAAAAACTGTTTTTT
CASNSGQTNEKLFF
>TRBV7-8|-|-|TRBJ2-1
TGTGCCAGCAGCTTGAATACCTACAATGAGCAGTTCTTC
CASSLNTYNEQFF
>TRBV28|TRBD1|many|TRBJ1-6
TGTGCCAGCACCCTCTCAACAGGGGCGGTTTCACCCCTCCACTTT
CASTLSTGAVSPLHF
>TRBV10-3|-|many|TRBJ1-2
TGTGCCATCAGTGAGAGGGTGGACTATGGCTACACCTTC
CAISERVDYGYTF
>TRBV6-5|-|few|TRBJ1-6
TGTGCCAGCAGTTTACAGTATATCGGTTCACCCCTCCACTTT
CASSLQYIGSPLHF
>TRBV29-1|-|few|TRBJ2-1
TGCAGCGTTGAAGTAAAAGGGACCACCGGGAATGAGCAGTTCTTC
CSVEVKGTTGNEQFF
>TRBV11-3|-|-|TRBJ2-6
TGTGCCAGCAGCTTGAATGGGGCCAACGTCCTGACTTTC
CASSLNGANVLTF
>TRBV6-5|-|-|TRBJ1-5
TGTGCCATCAGGGCCGGGGGCTCGGAGCAGCCCCAGCATTTT
CAIRAGGSEQPQHF
>TRBV7-2|TRBD1|few|TRBJ2-1
TGTGCCAGCAGTCGACAGGGGATCGGTGAGCAGTTCTTC
CASSRQGIGEQFF
>TRBV6-1|-|few|TRBJ1-5
TGTGCCAGCAGTGGGGCAGGGTGGGATCAGCCCCAGCATTTT
CASSGAGWDQPQHF
>TRBV4-2|-|-|TRBJ2-1
TGTGCCAGCAGCCAGGGGACCACCTACAATGAGCAGTTCTTC
CASSQGTTYNEQFF
>TRBV25-1|-|-|TRBJ1-2
TGTGCCAGCAGGCGGGGGGATGGCTACACCTTC
CASRRGDGYTF
>TRBV4-2|-|few|TRBJ2-5
TGTGCCAGCAGCCAGACTAACATGAAAGAGACCCAGTACTTC
CASSQTNMKETQYF
>TRBV2|-|few|TRBJ1-1
TGTGCCAGCACCCTCGGGGGGGGCAAGGGACCTGAAGCTTTCTTT
CASTLGGGKGPEAFF
>TRBV29-1|-|-|TRBJ1-2
TGCAGCGTTGCGGGGTCGACACACTATGGCTACACCTTC
CSVAGSTHYGYTF
>TRBV5-4|-|-|TRBJ2-4
TGTGCCAGCAGCTTAGGGGTTTCAAAAAACATTCAGTACTTC
CASSLGVSKNIQYF
>TRBV29-1|TRBD1|-|TRBJ2-1
TGCAGCGTTGGTGGACAGGTTACCTACAATGAGCAGTTCTTC
CSVGGQVTYNEQFF
>TRBV7-7|-|-|TRBJ2-5
TGTGCCAGCAGCCCCAGGGGAGGGGAGACCCAGTACTTC
CASSPRGGETQYF
>TRBV2|-|few|TRBJ1-5
TGTGCCAGCCAGGGACAAAGCAATCAGCCCCAGCATTTT
CASQGQSNQPQHF
>TRBV15|-|many|TRBJ2-5
TGTGCCACCAGCAGAGCCCTCTTTGCGGGGGAGACCCAGTACTTC
CATSRALFAGETQYF
>TRBV4-3|-|few|TRBJ2-1
TGCGCCAGCAGCCCACAACCTAATAGTGGTGAGCAGTTCTTC
CASSPQPNSGEQFF
>TRBV10-2|TRBD1|few|TRBJ2-7
TGCGCCAGCAGCGCCGGGACAGGGATCGAGCAGTACTTC
CASSAGTGIEQYF
>TRBV7-2|TRBD1|-|TRBJ1-2
TGTGCCAGCAGCCGCGACAGGGCTGGGGATGGCTACACCTTC
CASSRDRAGDGYTF
>TRBV4-1|TRBD1|-|TRBJ1-2
TGCGCCAGCAGCCACACCGGGACAGGGGGTAACTATGGCTACACCTTC
CASSHTGTGGNYGYTF
>TRBV4-3|TRBD1|few|TRBJ2-6
TGCGCCAGCAGCCAAAGACAGGGGGCTGGGGCCAACGTCCTGACTTTC
CASSQRQGAGANVLTF
>TRBV6-5|TRBD2|few|TRBJ2-3
TGTGCCAGCAGTCTCCATACTAGCGGCACAGATACGCAGTATTTT
CASSLHTSGTDTQYF
>TRBV2|-|few|TRBJ2-2
TGTGCCAGCAAAGGATCCGGGCCGACCGGGGAGCTGTTTTTT
CASKGSGPTGELFF